The 8 T cell receptor beta chains presented below share a single source sample, sequenced in a study of blood T cell repertoires in COVID-19. This table comes from immunoSEQ multiplex PCR, and its TCRdb copy is limited to in-frame clones, with some not included. The top ten clones hold more than 5% of a sample with roughly 150,000 clones, more than 75% of them seen once. Specimen: PBMCs or T cells enriched from blood (not recorded which). The receptor set was obtained from a woman in her 50s who had recovered from COVID-19.

J is TRBJ2-7 and V is TRBV7-2, with D possibly being TRBD1 (5 bases). This CDR3 is 15 amino acids long. Germline V gene data show CDR1 as SGHTA and CDR2 as FQGNSA. Trimming cost V 5 bases and J 0 bases, with 14 bases left between them. CDR3 sequence reads: CASSLDIGFSYEQYF. The CDR3 coding sequence is TGTGCCAGCAGCCTGGACATTGGGTTCTCCTACGAGCAGTACTTC.

The gene calls are TRBV30 and TRBJ2-7, with D perhaps assigned TRBD1 or TRBD2 (5 bases each). The germline V gene has CDR1 GTSNPN and CDR2 SVGIG (reference sequence). CDR3 length equals 13 residues. The V gene lost 8 bases and the J gene lost 0 bases, with 14 bases spanning the gap. CDR3 region: CAGDASSSYEQYF. CDR3 bases: TGTGCCGGGGACGCCTCTAGCTCCTACGAGCAGTACTTC.

This clone was detected once. J is TRBJ1-1 and V is TRBV19; TRBD1 is a possible D gene (6 bases). With 2 bases removed from V and 0 bases from J, the gap between germline ends came to 19 bases. The CDR3 runs 18 residues. Germline CDR1 reads LNHDA; CDR2 reads SQIVND (reference sequence). Here the CDR3 DNA reads TGTGCCAGTAGTATACCCGAGAGGGGCAGGGGCCTGAACACTGAAGCTTTCTTT. Translating gives CASSIPERGRGLNTEAFF.

Relative to its sample, this clone is large. The chain carries TRBV4-2 and TRBJ1-6; 8 nucleotides line up with TRBD1. The junction had 9 bases not matched to a gene; V was cut back by 4 bases and J by 7 bases. CDR1 and CDR2 (germline): LGHNA, YNFKEQ. This CDR3 has 16 residues. The CDR3 reads CASSPLQGVGNSPLHF. In nucleotides, the CDR3 is TGTGCCAGCAGCCCCCTACAGGGGGTGGGGAATTCACCCCTCCACTTT.

The chain recombines TRBV5-1 with TRBJ1-1, with TRBD1 matching 11 bases. Trimming at V came to 0 bases and at J to 4 bases, leaving 2 bases not matched to a gene. The CDR3 spans 15 residues. Germline V gene sequence: CDR1 SGHRS, CDR2 YFSETQ. In DNA, the CDR3 is TGCGCCAGCAGCTTGGCCGGGACAGGGGGCACTGAAGCTTTCTTT. Its protein product is CASSLAGTGGTEAFF.

The J gene is TRBJ1-5, the V gene TRBV7-7; D not certain. The CDR3 loop spans 13 amino acids. Trimming took off 1 base at V and 4 bases at J, with 5 bases between the two ends. Looked up from germline, CDR1 is SSHAT and CDR2 is FNYEAQ (reference sequence). The CDR3 bases are TGTGCCAGCAGCTTAGGAGCAAATCAGCCCCAGCATTTT. It encodes CASSLGANQPQHF.

The V gene is TRBV28, the J gene TRBJ2-1; TRBD1 aligns across 9 bases. The CDR3 covers 15 residues. Germline V gives CDR1 MDHEN, CDR2 SYDVKM. V was clipped by 6 bases and J by 7 bases; unmatched bases: 10. The CDR3: CASRSAGQGRNEQFF. CDR3 DNA sequence: TGTGCCAGCAGGTCCGCGGGACAGGGAAGGAATGAGCAGTTCTTC.

The chain has TRBV4-1 and TRBJ2-1, with D perhaps TRBD2 (5 bases). The V and J ends lost 2 bases and 6 bases respectively, with 14 bases between them. Germline CDR1 and CDR2: MGHRA and YSYEKL. The CDR3 spans 15 residues. The CDR3 DNA sequence: TGCGCCAGCAGCCAACGTGGTACGGGGTCCAATGAGCAGTTCTTC. Protein: CASSQRGTGSNEQFF.